The 27 T cell receptor beta chains presented below share a single source sample, sequenced in a study of cytomegalovirus exposure and HLA in healthy donors. The PCR made use of 60 Vbeta and 13 Jbeta primers. Here immunoSEQ multiplex PCR was the method, and the copy in TCRdb shows in-frame clones only, minus some. The sample carries 150,000 to 200,000 clones, roughly 13% recorded once. Sequencing was performed on PBMCs. All receptors derive from a man aged 50 or older in good health and CMV-seropositive.

This clone was found a few times. This chain uses TRBV4-2 with TRBJ1-1; no firm D call. The germline V gene has CDR1 LGHNA and CDR2 YNFKEQ. V dropped 3 bases and J dropped 1 base, with 9 bases sitting between them. This CDR3 has 14 amino acids. CDR3 DNA: TGTGCCAGCAGCCAGGCTTCATGGAACACTGAAGCTTTCTTT. Translated: CASSQASWNTEAFF.

The chain joins TRBV4-3 to TRBJ2-1; the D gene is possibly TRBD2 (5 bases). Trimming shortened V by 3 bases and J by 1 base, and 10 bases separated the two germline ends. The CDR3 runs 15 residues. The germline gives CDR1 LGHNA, CDR2 YSLEER. CDR3: CASSHDRDSYNEQFF. In DNA, the CDR3 is TGCGCCAGCAGCCACGACCGGGATTCCTACAATGAGCAGTTCTTC.

The table lists this clone with a few counts. The V and J genes are TRBV19 and TRBJ1-4; 7 nucleotides line up with TRBD1. V lost 4 bases, J lost 3 bases, and 5 bases stayed unmatched. The CDR3 has 15 amino acids. The germline V gene encodes CDR1 LNHDA and CDR2 SQIVND (reference sequence). The CDR3 region has the DNA TGTGCCAGTAGTACCCCAGGGGGACCTAATGAAAAACTGTTTTTT. It codes for CASSTPGGPNEKLFF.

This chain uses TRBV29-1 with TRBJ2-6, with 12 bases lining up with TRBD1. Germline values: CDR1 SQVTM, CDR2 ANQGSEA. Trimming cost V 6 bases and J 0 bases; bases outside gene matches: 3. The CDR3 length is 16 residues. The CDR3 here is CSVGQGARSGANVLTF. The CDR3 DNA reads as TGCAGCGTGGGACAGGGGGCCCGCTCTGGGGCCAACGTCCTGACTTTC.

The chain is built from TRBV9 and TRBJ2-1; 11 bases line up with TRBD2. V trimming: 4 bases; J trimming: 10 bases; junction bases outside the gene matches: 7. The CDR3 spans 14 residues. CDR1 is SGDLS and CDR2 is YYNGEE in the germline V gene. DNA of the CDR3: TGTGCCAGCAGCCCAGTAGCGGGGGGGCTCGAGCAGTTCTTC. The encoded protein is CASSPVAGGLEQFF.

The gene calls are TRBV15 and TRBJ2-1; 8 positions match TRBD2. V shed 0 bases, J shed 7 bases, and the junction held 5 bases outside the gene matches. The CDR3 length is 15 residues. Germline V gives CDR1 LNHNV, CDR2 YYDKDF (reference sequence). The CDR3 bases are TGTGCCACCAGCAGAGATTACGGGGGGGAGAATGAGCAGTTCTTC. It encodes CATSRDYGGENEQFF.

V and J are TRBV6-5 and TRBJ1-2, with TRBD1 matching 7 bases. Germline V gene lookup returns CDR1 MNHEY and CDR2 SVGAGI. The V segment lost 10 bases and the J segment 4 bases; nucleotides outside the gene matches: 6. The CDR3 length is 12 residues. The CDR3 loop reads CATLEGAYGYTF. DNA of the CDR3: TGTGCCACCTTGGAGGGGGCCTATGGCTACACCTTC.

A few counts support this clone. The chain has TRBV6-5 and TRBJ2-5; 11 bases fit TRBD2. Germline lookup yields CDR1 MNHEY and CDR2 SVGAGI. This CDR3 region has 13 residues. After removal of 4 bases from V and 6 bases from J, the junction contained 1 base not matched to a gene. CDR3 DNA sequence: TGTGCCAGCAGTTTGACTAGCGGGAAGACCCAGTACTTC. Protein sequence: CASSLTSGKTQYF.

V usage is TRBV6-1 and J usage is TRBJ2-5, with 14 bases identical to TRBD2. V lost 0 bases to trimming and J lost 9 bases; unmatched junction nucleotides: 12. Germline loops: CDR1 MNHNS, CDR2 SASEGT. The CDR3 has 18 amino acids. As DNA, the CDR3 is TGTGCCAGCAGTGAAGCGCATAACAGATGGACTAGCGGGGGGCCCCAGTACTTC. Residues: CASSEAHNRWTSGGPQYF.

The chain employs TRBV9 and TRBJ2-7; 9 bases are shared with TRBD1. V dropped 3 bases and J dropped 2; count of bases not matched to a gene: 12. The CDR3 sequence is 17 residues long. Germline CDR1 SGDLS, CDR2 YYNGEE. The CDR3 loop reads CASSASSGTGNPYEQYF. CDR3 nucleotides: TGTGCCAGCAGCGCCTCCTCCGGGACAGGGAACCCCTACGAGCAGTACTTC.

A note on this clone: A read error may produce the germline difference seen at one junction end. Other DNA sequences in the sample encode the same CDR3. The V and J genes are TRBV5-1 and TRBJ1-1; maybe TRBD1 (6 bases). The V gene's germline CDR1 is SGHRS and CDR2 YFSETQ. The CDR3 is made up of 13 amino acids. CDR3: CASSLSGATEAFF. The DNA of the CDR3 is TGCGCCAGCAGCTTGTCAGGGGCCACTGAAGCTTTCTTC.

This clone was seen a few times. The gene calls are TRBV28 and TRBJ1-2; D possibly corresponds to TRBD1 (6 bases). The CDR3 extends over 13 amino acids. V was cut by 5 bases and J by 2 bases, with 9 bases left in between. Per the germline V gene, CDR1 is MDHEN and CDR2 is SYDVKM. The DNA of the CDR3 is TGTGCCAGCAGTGCCGGACAGAACTATGGCTACACCTTC. It encodes CASSAGQNYGYTF.

The CDR3 reads CASSPWGPRDEQYF. DNA of the CDR3: TGTGCCAGCAGCCCTTGGGGCCCCCGGGACGAGCAGTACTTC. V is TRBV5-4 and J is TRBJ2-7; possible D gene TRBD1, 5 bases. There are 14 residues in the CDR3. The V gene lost 4 bases and the J gene lost 5 bases, with 16 bases spanning the gap. CDR1 and CDR2 (germline): SGHNT, YYREEE (reference sequence).

This clone was seen more than once but under ten times. V gene TRBV11-3 combines with J gene TRBJ1-1; D might be TRBD1 (6 bases). Trimming took off 4 bases at V and 1 base at J, with 13 bases between the two ends. The CDR3 is made up of 15 amino acids. CDR1 and CDR2 (germline): SGHNT, YENEEA. This chain's CDR3 is CASSSSGTRNTEAFF. CDR3 nucleotides: TGTGCCAGCAGCTCTTCAGGGACAAGGAACACTGAAGCTTTCTTT.

This clone was counted between two and nine times. This chain links TRBV27 with TRBJ2-3; D gene ambiguous. CDR1 and CDR2 (germline): MNHEY, SMNVEV (reference sequence). The V end was cut by 2 bases, the J end by 2 bases, with 14 bases between. CDR3 length: 16 residues. CDR3 protein: CASSLNSLQNTDTQYF. The CDR3 DNA sequence: TGTGCCAGCAGTTTAAACTCGTTGCAAAACACAGATACGCAGTATTTT.

The V call is TRBV18, the J call TRBJ2-7; TRBD1 matches 7 bases. The CDR3 has 14 residues. The ends lost 4 bases at V and 3 bases at J; junction bases unmatched: 6. The germline V gene has CDR1 KGHSH and CDR2 LQKENI. The CDR3 region is CASSQTGQYYEQYF. In DNA form, the CDR3 reads TGTGCCAGCTCACAAACGGGACAGTACTACGAGCAGTACTTC.

This clone has just a few counts. V is TRBV30 and J is TRBJ2-5; 7 bases map to TRBD1. The CDR3 spans 13 residues. Trimming at V came to 1 base and at J to 4 bases, leaving 3 bases not matched to a gene. Per the germline V gene, CDR1 is GTSNPN and CDR2 is SVGIG (reference sequence). CDR3 sequence: CAWSGDSGETQYF. For the CDR3, the DNA is TGTGCCTGGAGTGGGGACAGCGGAGAGACCCAGTACTTC.

This chain uses TRBV11-2 with TRBJ2-1; TRBD1 aligns across 8 bases. CDR3 size: 15 residues. Germline loops: CDR1 SGHAT, CDR2 FQNNGV. The trim removed 3 bases at V and 2 bases at J, leaving 3 bases unmatched. The CDR3 protein is CASSFSGQAYNEQFF. In DNA, the CDR3 is TGTGCCAGCAGCTTCTCGGGACAGGCCTACAATGAGCAGTTCTTC.

This clone was detected a few times. This CDR3 is CASSLALRGATNEKLFF. CDR3 sequence (DNA): TGTGCCAGCAGCTTAGCCCTTAGGGGTGCAACTAATGAAAAACTGTTTTTT. This chain links TRBV7-9 with TRBJ1-4; D is possibly TRBD1 (5 bases). Trimming cost V 0 bases and J 0 bases, with 11 bases left between them. This CDR3 contains 17 residues. In germline, CDR1 is SEHNR, CDR2 FQNEAQ (reference sequence).

The J gene is TRBJ2-2, the V gene TRBV7-2, with 7 bases that match TRBD1. V lost 5 bases, J lost 5 bases, and 8 bases stayed unmatched. Germline V gives CDR1 SGHTA, CDR2 FQGNSA. The CDR3 has 15 amino acids. CDR3 coding DNA: TGTGCCAGCAGCGCCCGACAGGGATTGACCGGGGAGCTGTTTTTT. As protein: CASSARQGLTGELFF. Full variable domain (outside the CDR3, taken from reference TRBV7-2 and TRBJ2-2): GAGVSQSPSNKVTEKGKDVELRCDPISGHTALYWYRQSLGQGLEFLIYFQGNSAPDKSGLPSDRFSAERTGGSVSTLTIQRTQQEDSAVYLCASSARQGLTGELFFGEGSRLTVL.

This clone was observed a few times. V gene TRBV19 combines with J gene TRBJ1-5; 7 nucleotides align to TRBD1. After removal of 6 bases from V and 2 bases from J, the junction contained 4 bases not matched to a gene. Germline CDR1 and CDR2: LNHDA and SQIVND (reference sequence). CDR3 length equals 14 residues. CDR3 nucleotides: TGTGCCAGTAGCAATACAGGGGGCAATCAGCCCCAGCATTTT. Translated, it gives CASSNTGGNQPQHF.

A few counts support this clone. The chain uses TRBV7-6 and TRBJ2-7; D possibly corresponds to TRBD2 (6 bases). The V end lost 0 bases, the J end lost 4 bases, and 22 bases lay between the germline ends. Per germline, CDR1 SGHVS and CDR2 FNYEAQ. The CDR3 runs to 18 residues. CDR3 sequence (DNA): TGTGCCAGCAGCTTAGCTGGGGTGGGGGGTATTGGGTCGTACGAGCAGTACTTC. It is translated as CASSLAGVGGIGSYEQYF.

This rearrangement joins TRBV4-3 to TRBJ1-2; 10 nucleotides line up with TRBD1. CDR1 is LGHNA, CDR2 YSLEER, per germline. The CDR3 consists of 15 residues. V lost 1 base to trimming and J lost 7 bases; unmatched junction nucleotides: 6. CDR3 nucleotide sequence: TGCGCCAGCAGCCAAGTTATCGGGGACAGGGGTGGCTACACCTTC. This encodes CASSQVIGDRGGYTF.

There are a few counts of this clone. The V gene is TRBV4-2, the J gene TRBJ2-3; 14 bases align to TRBD2. Germline CDR1 and CDR2: LGHNA and YNFKEQ. The CDR3 runs 20 residues. The J segment lost 0 bases and the V segment lost 3 bases, leaving 11 bases of the junction unmatched. In DNA form, the CDR3 reads TGTGCCAGCAGCCACCCAGGAGGACTAGCGGGGGGCATAAGCACAGATACGCAGTATTTT. It translates to CASSHPGGLAGGISTDTQYF.

This clone was detected a few times. The chain joins TRBV7-9 to TRBJ2-1; 7 bases agree with TRBD1. V was pared by 6 bases and J by 9 bases, with 2 bases of the junction left unmatched. The CDR3 length is 11 residues. The V gene's germline CDR1 is SEHNR and CDR2 FQNEAQ (reference sequence). CDR3 region: CASSPGGEQFF. CDR3 nucleotide sequence: TGTGCCAGCAGTCCAGGGGGTGAGCAGTTCTTC.

The chain recombines TRBV11-2 with TRBJ2-5; a weak D match, TRBD1 (6 bases). The tail of the sequence fits TRBJ2-7 better, so the J call may be wrong. Germline CDR1 is SGHAT and CDR2 is FQNNGV. The CDR3 sequence is 16 residues long. In DNA, the CDR3 is TGTGCCAGCAGCTTACGGGCTGGGACAAATGCCTACGAGCAGTACTTC. It specifies CASSLRAGTNAYEQYF.

The J gene is TRBJ2-5, the V gene TRBV5-1; 12 bases fit TRBD2. The germline CDR1 and CDR2 sequences are SGHRS and YFSETQ. The CDR3 is 15 residues long. V was clipped by 4 bases and J by 1 base; unmatched bases: 2. The CDR3 region is CASSGLAGSQETQYF. The CDR3 nucleotides are TGCGCCAGCAGCGGACTAGCGGGATCCCAAGAGACCCAGTACTTC.